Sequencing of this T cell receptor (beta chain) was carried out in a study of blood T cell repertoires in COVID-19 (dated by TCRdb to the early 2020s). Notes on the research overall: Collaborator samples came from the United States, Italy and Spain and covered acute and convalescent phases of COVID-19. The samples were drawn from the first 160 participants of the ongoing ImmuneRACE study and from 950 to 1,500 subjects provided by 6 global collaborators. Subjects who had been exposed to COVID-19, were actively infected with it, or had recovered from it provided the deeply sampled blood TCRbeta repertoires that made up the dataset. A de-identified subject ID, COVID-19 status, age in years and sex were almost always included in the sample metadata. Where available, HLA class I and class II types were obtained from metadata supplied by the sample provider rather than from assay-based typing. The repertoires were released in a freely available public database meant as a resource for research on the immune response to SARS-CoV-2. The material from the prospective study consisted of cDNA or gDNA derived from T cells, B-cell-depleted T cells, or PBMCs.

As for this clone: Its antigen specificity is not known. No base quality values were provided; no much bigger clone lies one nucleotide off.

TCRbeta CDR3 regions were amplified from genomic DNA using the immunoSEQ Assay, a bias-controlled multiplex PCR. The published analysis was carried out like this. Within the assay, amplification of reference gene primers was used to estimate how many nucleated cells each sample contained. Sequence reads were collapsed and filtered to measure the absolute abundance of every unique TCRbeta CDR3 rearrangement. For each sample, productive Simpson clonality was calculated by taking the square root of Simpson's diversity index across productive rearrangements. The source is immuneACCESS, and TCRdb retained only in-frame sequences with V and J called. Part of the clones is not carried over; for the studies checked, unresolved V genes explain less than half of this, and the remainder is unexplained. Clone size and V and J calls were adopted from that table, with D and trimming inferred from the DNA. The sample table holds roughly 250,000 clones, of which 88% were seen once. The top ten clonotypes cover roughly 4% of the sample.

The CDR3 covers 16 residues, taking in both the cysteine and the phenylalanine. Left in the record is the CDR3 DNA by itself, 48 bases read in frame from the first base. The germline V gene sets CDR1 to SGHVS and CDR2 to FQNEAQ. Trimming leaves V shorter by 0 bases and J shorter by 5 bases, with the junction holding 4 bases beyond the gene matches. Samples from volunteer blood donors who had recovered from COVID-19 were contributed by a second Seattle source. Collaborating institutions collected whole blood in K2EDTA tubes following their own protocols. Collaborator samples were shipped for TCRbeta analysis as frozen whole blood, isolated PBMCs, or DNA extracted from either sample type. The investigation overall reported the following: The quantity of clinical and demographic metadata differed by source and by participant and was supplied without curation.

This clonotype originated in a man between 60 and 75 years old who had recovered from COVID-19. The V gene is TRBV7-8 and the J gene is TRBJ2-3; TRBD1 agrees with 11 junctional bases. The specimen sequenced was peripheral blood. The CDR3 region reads CASSLAGTGGRDTQYF. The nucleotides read TGTGCCAGCAGCTTAGCCGGGACAGGGGGGAGAGATACGCAGTATTTT.